The 28 T cell receptor beta chains below all came from one sample that was sequenced in a study of T cells in Graves' hyperthyroidism and ophthalmopathy. The investigators amplified TCR beta CDR3 regions from RNA transcripts. The study used the HTBI primer set for a first-round RT-PCR of the TCR CDR3. MiXCR, run by TCRdb on the multiplex PCR reads, gives a single entry per CDR3 protein. The sample consists of around 700,000 distinct CDR3 sequences, around 19% of them appearing once. Sequencing was done on a sample of blood. Source of these receptors: a woman aged 45-65 years with Graves' hyperthyroidism that later progressed to Graves' ophthalmopathy.

This clonotype was detected only a few times. V and J are TRBV5-1 and TRBJ2-1; 12 bases are a match to TRBD2. V dropped 0 bases and J dropped 2; count of bases not matched to a gene: 6. The germline V gene encodes CDR1 SGHRS and CDR2 YFSETQ. This CDR3 spans 18 amino acids. The CDR3 spells CASSLGLAGEWAYNEQFF. CDR3 coding DNA: TGCGCCAGCAGCTTGGGACTAGCGGGGGAGTGGGCCTACAATGAGCAGTTCTTC.

This chain links TRBV30 with TRBJ1-5; 7 nucleotides match TRBD1. The J segment lost 7 bases and the V segment lost 1 base, leaving 4 bases of the junction unmatched. The CDR3 covers 13 residues. Germline V gene data show CDR1 as GTSNPN and CDR2 as SVGIG (reference sequence). The chain's CDR3 is CAWSGRGEQPQHF. The CDR3, as DNA: TGTGCCTGGAGTGGCAGGGGGGAGCAGCCCCAGCATTTT.

The sample holds many counts of this clonotype. The CDR3: CASSQDWGGTARGELFF. In DNA form, the CDR3 reads TGTGCCAGCAGCCAAGATTGGGGGGGGACAGCTCGAGGGGAGCTGTTTTTT. V gene TRBV3-1 combines with J gene TRBJ2-2; D is possibly TRBD1 or TRBD2 (7 bases each). The CDR3 is 17 residues long. The V and J ends lost 0 bases and 8 bases respectively, with 19 bases between them. Looked up from germline, CDR1 is LGHDT and CDR2 is YNNKEL (reference sequence). Complete variable domain (other parts from reference TRBV3-1 and TRBJ2-2): DTAVSQTPKYLVTQMGNDKSIKCEQNLGHDTMYWYKQDSKKFLKIMFSYNNKELIINETVPNRFSPKSPDKAHLNLHINSLELGDSAVYFCASSQDWGGTARGELFFGEGSRLTVL.

This clonotype was picked up many times. The chain couples TRBV5-1 to TRBJ2-1, with 7 bases that match TRBD2. The ends lost 1 base at V and 10 bases at J; junction bases unmatched: 2. This CDR3 comprises 12 residues. The V gene's germline CDR1 is SGHRS and CDR2 YFSETQ. Written as DNA, the CDR3 is TGCGCCAGCAGCTTGACCGGGGGGGAGCAGTTCTTC. Translated: CASSLTGGEQFF.

Only a few counts were recorded for this clonotype. The conserved closing phenylalanine or tryptophan is absent in this CDR3, likely reflecting a read error. J is TRBJ2-1 and V is TRBV2, with D maybe TRBD1 (6 bases). V was pared by 3 bases and J by 2 bases, with 11 bases between. The CDR3 is made up of 15 amino acids. CDR1 and CDR2 (germline): SNHLY, FYNNEI. CDR3 sequence reads: CASSEFGGTYNEQFL. CDR3 nucleotide sequence: TGTGCCAGCAGTGAGTTTGGGGGCACCTACAATGAGCAGTTCCTC.

At least ten counts were recorded for this clonotype. V is TRBV11-2 and J is TRBJ2-7; TRBD2 matches at 8 bases. V trimming: 5 bases; J trimming: 4 bases; junction bases outside the gene matches: 1. Germline CDR1 is SGHAT and CDR2 is FQNNGV. The CDR3 covers 12 residues. CDR3 nucleotide sequence: TGTGCCAGCAGCCGGGGGGGTTACGAGCAGTACTTC. This translates into CASSRGGYEQYF.

Notes on this clonotype: This may come from a read error, since a much larger clone is one base off. V is TRBV20-1 and J is TRBJ1-6; 9 nucleotides match TRBD1. CDR3 size: 15 residues. Germline loops: CDR1 DFQATT, CDR2 SNEGSKA (reference sequence). V was clipped by 4 bases and J by 11 bases; unmatched bases: 12. CDR3 DNA sequence: TGCAGTGCTACCGGGACAGGGCTACGCAATCCACCCCTCCACTTT. Protein product: CSATGTGLRNPPLHF.

This clonotype was counted a few times. One end of the junction fails to match germline, which may point to a read error. The chain uses TRBV5-5 and TRBJ2-5, with 12 bases matching TRBD2. The CDR3 runs to 15 residues. Germline values: CDR1 SGHKS, CDR2 YYEKEE (reference sequence). CDR3 loop: CASRWTSGAQETQYF. The CDR3 DNA reads TGCGCCAGCAGGTGGACTAGCGGGGCCCAAGAGACCCAGTACTTC.

This clonotype was counted between two and nine times. The rearrangement joins TRBV5-1 to TRBJ2-5, with a tentative D call TRBD1 (6 bases). CDR1 SGHRS and CDR2 YFSETQ come from the germline V gene. V shed 6 bases and J shed 2 bases, with 20 bases lying between them. This CDR3 is built from 16 residues. The DNA for the CDR3 is TGCGCCAGCACATGGGGACACTTCGTAGGGCAAGAGACCCAGTACTTC. This codes for CASTWGHFVGQETQYF.

This clonotype was seen ten or more times. The rearrangement joins TRBV12-3 or TRBV12-4 to TRBJ1-5, with 8 bases lining up with TRBD1. CDR3 length equals 15 residues. V lost 2 bases to trimming and J lost 4 bases; unmatched junction nucleotides: 4. CDR3 protein: CASSLSGGSNQPQHF. DNA for the CDR3: TGTGCCAGCAGTTTATCAGGGGGCAGTAATCAGCCCCAGCATTTT.

The chain recombines TRBV20-1 with TRBJ1-1; 9 bases fit TRBD1. This CDR3 is built from 14 residues. Per the germline V gene, CDR1 is DFQATT and CDR2 is SNEGSKA (reference sequence). The V and J ends lost 4 bases and 0 bases, in that order; junction bases with no gene match: 3. CDR3 region: CSAIRTGVNTEAFF. In DNA form, the CDR3 reads TGCAGTGCTATCAGGACAGGGGTGAACACTGAAGCTTTCTTT.

In this sample, this clonotype turned up many times. The chain couples TRBV28 to TRBJ1-4; 10 bases line up with TRBD1. J gave up 7 bases and V 0 bases, and 2 bases lay outside the gene matches. Germline V CDR1 and CDR2: MDHEN, SYDVKM. The CDR3 sequence is 15 residues long. The CDR3 loop is CASSLWGQGREKLFF. DNA of the CDR3: TGTGCCAGCAGTTTATGGGGACAGGGGCGTGAAAAACTGTTTTTT.

This clonotype has just a few counts. The chain recombines TRBV5-5 with TRBJ2-5, with TRBD2 as a possible D gene (6 bases). Germline V gene sequence: CDR1 SGHKS, CDR2 YYEKEE (reference sequence). The CDR3 is 15 residues long. V was clipped by 3 bases and J by 2 bases, with 14 bases between them. CDR3 in amino acids: CASSSVGRTQETQYF. The CDR3 nucleotides read TGTGCCAGCAGCTCCGTTGGGAGGACTCAAGAGACCCAGTACTTC.

This clonotype was counted only a few times. The genes are TRBV5-1 and TRBJ1-6; 9 nucleotides match TRBD1. There are 18 residues in the CDR3. CDR1 and CDR2 from the germline V gene are SGHRS and YFSETQ. J lost 8 bases, V lost 5 bases, and 17 bases had no gene match. This CDR3 reads CASRHRPVRQGVYSPLHF. CDR3 in DNA: TGCGCCAGCAGGCATAGGCCCGTGAGACAGGGGGTCTATTCACCCCTCCACTTT.

The chain couples TRBV12-5 to TRBJ1-4; D not resolved. CDR3 length: 14 residues. V lost 8 bases, J lost 7 bases, and 17 bases lay in between. Germline values: CDR1 LGHNT, CDR2 FRNRAP. The CDR3 DNA reads as TGTGCTAGTATGTATGGCAGGAACTCTGAAAAACTGTTTTTT. Its translation: CASMYGRNSEKLFF.

V usage is TRBV7-2 and J usage is TRBJ1-5, with D perhaps TRBD1 (5 bases). Trimming stripped 4 bases from V and 4 bases from J, with 11 bases between. The CDR3 loop spans 14 amino acids. Germline CDR1 and CDR2: SGHTA and FQGNSA. The CDR3, as DNA: TGTGCCAGCAGCTCCACCGCAGGGAATCAGCCCCAGCATTTT. Translated: CASSSTAGNQPQHF.

CDR3: CASSQERGPTPRYNEQFF. CDR3 in DNA: TGCGCCAGCAGCCAAGAAAGGGGGCCAACCCCTAGATACAATGAGCAGTTCTTC. This chain uses TRBV4-1 with TRBJ2-1, with 7 bases aligning to TRBD1. The CDR3 is 18 amino acids. Germline trimming cut 0 bases from V and 4 bases from J; bases unmatched to any gene: 12. The germline V gene has CDR1 MGHRA and CDR2 YSYEKL.

This clonotype was counted many times. The chain combines TRBV18 with TRBJ1-2, with 8 bases identical to TRBD1. Germline V CDR1 and CDR2: KGHSH, LQKENI. The CDR3 is 15 amino acids. The V segment lost 5 bases and the J segment 3 bases; nucleotides outside the gene matches: 8. CDR3 loop: CASSGPRGRYYGYTF. Written as DNA, the CDR3 is TGTGCCAGCTCAGGCCCCAGGGGGCGGTACTATGGCTACACCTTC.

The chain has TRBV6-5 and TRBJ2-1; D unresolved. The germline V and J ends were trimmed by 7 bases and 5 bases, with 9 bases remaining between them. The CDR3 sequence is 12 residues long. Germline V gives CDR1 MNHEY, CDR2 SVGAGI. The CDR3 bases are TGTGCCAGCACGTTACCTGACAATGAGCAGTTCTTC. Translated: CASTLPDNEQFF.

This chain uses TRBV19 with TRBJ2-1; perhaps TRBD1 as D (8 bases). This CDR3 is 13 amino acids long. From germline, CDR1 is LNHDA and CDR2 SQIVND (reference sequence). Trimming removed 6 bases from V and 8 bases from J, with 14 bases in between. As DNA, the CDR3 is TGTGCCAGTAGACACAGGGGGGGTGATGAGCAGTTCTTC. Its protein product is CASRHRGGDEQFF.

This clonotype has at least ten counts. V usage is TRBV5-5 and J usage is TRBJ2-7, with 10 positions matching TRBD1. The length of the CDR3 is 16 residues. With 4 bases clipped from V and 4 bases from J, the junction kept 11 bases outside the gene matches. In germline, CDR1 is SGHKS, CDR2 YYEKEE (reference sequence). CDR3 DNA: TGTGCCAGCAGCCTCGCCGGGTTGGACAGGGGGTACGAGCAGTACTTC. Amino acid sequence: CASSLAGLDRGYEQYF.

The chain couples TRBV6-1 to TRBJ1-2; 7 bases are shared with TRBD1. The CDR3 is made up of 13 amino acids. The germline V gene encodes CDR1 MNHNS and CDR2 SASEGT. V lost 6 bases, J lost 8 bases, and 9 bases stayed unmatched. The CDR3: CASRRTSQGGYTF. The DNA of the CDR3 is TGTGCCAGCAGACGGACATCACAGGGGGGCTACACCTTC.

This clonotype was seen repeatedly, ten times or more. V and J are TRBV3-1 and TRBJ2-3; unclear D gene. The V end was cut by 4 bases, the J end by 2 bases, with 13 bases between. The CDR3 is made up of 15 amino acids. CDR1 and CDR2 from the germline V gene are LGHDT and YNNKEL (reference sequence). This CDR3 is CASSPRRLLTDTQYF. The CDR3 DNA follows: TGTGCCAGCAGCCCCCGGAGACTTCTCACAGATACGCAGTATTTT.

This clonotype has a handful of counts. V usage is TRBV7-9 and J usage is TRBJ2-1, with 7 bases matching TRBD2. Germline CDR1 is SEHNR and CDR2 is FQNEAQ (reference sequence). CDR3 size: 16 residues. The junction had 10 bases not matched to a gene; V was cut back by 6 bases and J by 2 bases. The CDR3 region is CASSPRGGSAYNEQFF. The CDR3 coding sequence is TGTGCCAGCAGTCCCCGGGGCGGGAGCGCCTACAATGAGCAGTTCTTC.

This clonotype has at least ten counts. This chain links TRBV11-2 with TRBJ2-5; unclear D gene. Trimming took 3 bases from V and 2 from J, leaving 13 bases between them. The CDR3 loop spans 15 amino acids. The germline gives CDR1 SGHAT, CDR2 FQNNGV. CDR3 residues: CASSFIGRPQETQYF. The CDR3 coding sequence is TGTGCCAGCAGCTTTATCGGCAGGCCACAAGAGACCCAGTACTTC.

V usage is TRBV9 and J usage is TRBJ2-1, with D unclear. CDR1 is SGDLS and CDR2 is YYNGEE in the germline V gene. V was clipped by 1 base and J by 9 bases, with 11 bases between them. The CDR3 runs 13 residues. This CDR3 reads CASSVSSPGEQFF. In DNA form, the CDR3 reads TGTGCCAGCAGCGTATCGTCCCCGGGTGAGCAGTTCTTC.

This clonotype was observed a few times. The rearrangement links TRBV30 to TRBJ1-5; 8 nucleotides match TRBD1. Looked up from germline, CDR1 is GTSNPN and CDR2 is SVGIG (reference sequence). The CDR3 spans 14 residues. Trimming cost V 1 base and J 4 bases; bases outside gene matches: 3. The CDR3 nucleotides are TGTGCCTGGAGTGGCAGACAGGGGAATCAGCCCCAGCATTTT. It translates to CAWSGRQGNQPQHF.

V is TRBV19 and J is TRBJ2-3, with 9 bases aligning to TRBD2. Trimming cost V 3 bases and J 2 bases; bases outside gene matches: 3. CDR1 LNHDA and CDR2 SQIVND come from the germline V gene (reference sequence). The CDR3 spans 15 residues. CDR3 nucleotide sequence: TGTGCCAGTAGTATTCCTAGCGGGGACACAGATACGCAGTATTTT. Translated, it gives CASSIPSGDTDTQYF.